The clone carrying this T cell receptor (beta chain) showed up just a few times. The antigen remains unidentified. One entry per CDR3 protein results from TCRdb running MiXCR on the 5' RACE reads. The data contain around 890,000 distinct CDR3 sequences, about an eighth of them singletons. CDR3 length: 15 residues. Germline CDR1 is MGHDK and CDR2 is SYGVNS. The V gene end was trimmed by 3 bases and the J gene end by 1 base; junction bases not matched to a gene: 6. This specimen belongs to a study of CD8 T cells in ankylosing spondylitis. Study observations and caveats: Apparently characteristic of ankylosing spondylitis blood was a TCR beta motif (about 8 highly homologous variants).

The sequence came from a male donor with ankylosing spondylitis. This rearrangement joins TRBV25-1 to TRBJ2-7; TRBD1 agrees at 7 bases. Sequenced material: blood, either unsorted or a sorted T cell fraction (not recorded which). The CDR3: CASSDPGTASYEQYF. In DNA form, the CDR3 reads TGTGCCAGCAGTGACCCCGGGACAGCATCCTACGAGCAGTACTTC.